The T cell receptor (beta chain) under discussion was sequenced for a study of monozygotic twins with inflammatory bowel disease. Study-wide findings and caveats: Relative to healthy twins, IBD patients had fewer clonotypes in common with others, a gap that was especially apparent with disease activity. In patient repertoires, differing immunosuppressive treatments may have added some variability. Inverse Simpson values showed less TCRbeta diversity in IBD patients than in their healthy co-twins.

As concerns this clonotype: Its antigen is unidentified.

Eight cDNA synthesis reactions were run for every sample. Reanalyzing the 5' RACE reads, TCRdb keeps one entry per CDR3 protein, without DNA. The specimen's table records about 440,000 distinct CDR3 sequences. This CDR3 has 15 residues. The germline gives CDR1 ENHRY, CDR2 SYGVKD. The sequenced sample consisted of blood. The J gene is TRBJ2-3, the V gene TRBV10-3; without DNA, the TCRdb call of TRBD2 cannot be checked. The sequence derives from a human donor with ulcerative colitis or Crohn's disease, or a healthy co-twin of an affected twin (not recorded which). CDR3 sequence: CAISLTSAMGDTQYF.